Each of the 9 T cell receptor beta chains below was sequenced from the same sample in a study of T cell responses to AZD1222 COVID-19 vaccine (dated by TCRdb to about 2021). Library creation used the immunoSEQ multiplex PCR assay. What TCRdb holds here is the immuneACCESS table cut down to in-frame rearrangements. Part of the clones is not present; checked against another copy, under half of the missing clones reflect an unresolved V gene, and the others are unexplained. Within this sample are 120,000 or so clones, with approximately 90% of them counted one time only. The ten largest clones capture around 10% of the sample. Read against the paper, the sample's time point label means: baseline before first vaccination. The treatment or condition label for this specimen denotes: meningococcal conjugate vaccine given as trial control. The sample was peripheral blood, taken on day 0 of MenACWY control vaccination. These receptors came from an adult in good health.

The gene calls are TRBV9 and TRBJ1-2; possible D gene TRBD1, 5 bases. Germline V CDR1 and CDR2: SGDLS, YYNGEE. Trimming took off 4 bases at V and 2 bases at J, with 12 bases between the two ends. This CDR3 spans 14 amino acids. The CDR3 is CASSRRDFNYGYTF. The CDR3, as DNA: TGTGCCAGCAGCAGGAGGGACTTCAACTATGGCTACACCTTC. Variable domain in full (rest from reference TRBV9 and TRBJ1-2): DSGVTQTPKHLITATGQRVTLRCSPRSGDLSVYWYQQSLDQGLQFLIQYYNGEERAKGNILERFSAQQFPDLHSELNLSSLELGDSALYFCASSRRDFNYGYTFGSGTRLTVV.

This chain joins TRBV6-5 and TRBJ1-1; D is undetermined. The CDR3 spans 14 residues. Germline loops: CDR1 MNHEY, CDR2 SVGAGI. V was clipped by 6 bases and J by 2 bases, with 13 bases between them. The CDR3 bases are TGTGCCAGCAGGTCAAAACAGACAAACACTGAAGCTTTCTTT. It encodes CASRSKQTNTEAFF.

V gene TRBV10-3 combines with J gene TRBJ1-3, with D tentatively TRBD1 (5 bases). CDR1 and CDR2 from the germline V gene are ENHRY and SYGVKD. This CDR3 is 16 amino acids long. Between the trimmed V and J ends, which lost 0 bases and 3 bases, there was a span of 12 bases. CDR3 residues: CAISESVGTLGNTIYF. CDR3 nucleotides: TGTGCCATCAGTGAGTCTGTTGGGACCCTTGGAAACACCATATATTTT.

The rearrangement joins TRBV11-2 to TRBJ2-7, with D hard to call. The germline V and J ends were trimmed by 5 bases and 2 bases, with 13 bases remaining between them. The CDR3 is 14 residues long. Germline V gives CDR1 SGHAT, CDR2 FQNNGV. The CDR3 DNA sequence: TGTGCCAGCAGCCACCGACTGGGGACCTACGAGCAGTACTTC. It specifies CASSHRLGTYEQYF. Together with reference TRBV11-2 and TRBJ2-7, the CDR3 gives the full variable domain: EAGVAQSPRYKIIEKRQSVAFWCNPISGHATLYWYQQILGQGPKLLIQFQNNGVVDDSQLPKDRFSAERLKGVDSTLKIQPAKLEDSAVYLCASSHRLGTYEQYFGPGTRLTVT.

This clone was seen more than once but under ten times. CDR3 coding DNA: TGTGCCAGCAGTTCAGGGAGTTCACCCCTCCACTTT. It translates to CASSSGSSPLHF. The chain is built from TRBV12-3 or TRBV12-4 and TRBJ1-6, with D possibly being TRBD1 (5 bases). CDR3 length: 12 residues. The V end was cut by 4 bases, the J end by 9 bases, with 7 bases between.

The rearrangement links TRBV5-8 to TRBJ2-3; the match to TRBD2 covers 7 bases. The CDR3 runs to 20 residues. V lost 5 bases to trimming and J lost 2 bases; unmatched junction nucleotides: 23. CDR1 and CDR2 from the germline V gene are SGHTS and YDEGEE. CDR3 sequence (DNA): TGTGCCAGCAGATTGCGCTCGGTCTTTACCGGGCGGGGGTTCACAGATACGCAGTATTTT. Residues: CASRLRSVFTGRGFTDTQYF.

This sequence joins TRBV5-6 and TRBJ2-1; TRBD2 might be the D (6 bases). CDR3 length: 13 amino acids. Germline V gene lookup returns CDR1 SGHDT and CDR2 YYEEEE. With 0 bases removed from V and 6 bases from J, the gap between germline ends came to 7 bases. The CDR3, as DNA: TGTGCCAGCAGCTTGGTGGAGGGCAATGAGCAGTTCTTC. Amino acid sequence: CASSLVEGNEQFF.

CDR3 DNA sequence: TGTGCCAGCAGTCCCAATGTAGCGGGGGAGCAGTTCTTC. This codes for CASSPNVAGEQFF. V gene TRBV12-3 or TRBV12-4 combines with J gene TRBJ2-1; 8 nucleotides line up with TRBD2. The CDR3 contains 13 residues. The V gene end was trimmed by 5 bases and the J gene end by 10 bases; junction bases not matched to a gene: 7.

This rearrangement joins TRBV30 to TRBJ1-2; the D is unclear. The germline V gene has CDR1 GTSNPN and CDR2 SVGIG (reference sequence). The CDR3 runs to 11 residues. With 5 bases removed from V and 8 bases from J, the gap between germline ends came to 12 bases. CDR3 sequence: CAWSLEGGYTF. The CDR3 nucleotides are TGTGCCTGGTCCCTGGAAGGGGGCTACACCTTC. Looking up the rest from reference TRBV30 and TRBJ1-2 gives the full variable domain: SQTIHQWPATLVQPVGSPLSLECTVEGTSNPNLYWYRQAAGRGLQLLFYSVGIGQISSEVPQNLSASRPQDRQFILSSKKLLLSDSGFYLCAWSLEGGYTFGSGTRLTVV.